A single sample is the source of the 12 T cell receptor beta chains below, sequenced in a study of radiation and T cells in renal cell carcinoma. Produced via immunoSEQ multiplex PCR; TCRdb's table is partial and in-frame only. The table includes 70,000 to 100,000 clones, approximately 80% detected once. Time point here: baseline pretreatment blood. The treatment is: 15 Gy SBRT to primary tumor, nephrectomy 4 weeks later. Specimen: blood, collected from a patient whose treatment included radiotherapy and nephrectomy. These receptors were collected from a man aged 55-75 years with renal cell carcinoma.

This chain uses TRBV25-1 with TRBJ2-7; 8 bases align to TRBD1. Germline V gene data show CDR1 as MGHDK and CDR2 as SYGVNS. The CDR3 spans 16 residues. V lost 5 bases to trimming and J lost 2 bases; unmatched junction nucleotides: 11. In DNA, the CDR3 is TGTGCCAGCAGTACTTGGAACAGGGGGTCAACCTACGAGCAGTACTTC. It yields the protein CASSTWNRGSTYEQYF.

This chain joins TRBV6-6 and TRBJ2-7; D call uncertain. Germline V CDR1 and CDR2: MNHNY, SVGAGI (reference sequence). The CDR3 covers 12 residues. Deletions cut 5 bases from V and 6 bases from J, with 11 bases between. CDR3 sequence reads: CASSAGYREQYF. In DNA form, the CDR3 reads TGTGCCAGCAGTGCCGGTTATCGCGAGCAGTACTTC.

The V gene is TRBV6-5, the J gene TRBJ2-5; TRBD1 or TRBD2 may be the D gene (6 bases each). This CDR3 region has 15 residues. CDR1 and CDR2 (germline): MNHEY, SVGAGI. V lost 0 bases and J lost 5, with 13 bases in between. This CDR3 is CASSYSTTGRETQYF. Here the CDR3 DNA reads TGTGCCAGCAGTTACTCGACCACAGGGAGGGAGACCCAGTACTTC.

This clone has a handful of counts. The chain recombines TRBV28 with TRBJ1-5, with D possibly TRBD1 on 5 matching bases. This CDR3 is built from 15 residues. Trimming removed 6 bases at V and 1 base at J, with 13 bases between. Germline V CDR1 and CDR2: MDHEN, SYDVKM. The CDR3 loop reads CASSRGAVSNQPQHF. The CDR3, as DNA: TGTGCCAGCAGCCGAGGGGCGGTAAGCAATCAGCCCCAGCATTTT.

A few counts support this clone. The chain combines TRBV10-1 with TRBJ2-1, with D perhaps TRBD2 (5 bases). V was shortened by 8 bases and J by 0 bases, with 8 bases between the two germline ends. There are 13 residues in the CDR3. Per germline, CDR1 WNHNN and CDR2 SYGVQD (reference sequence). CDR3 amino acids: CASQRSSYNEQFF. As DNA, the CDR3 is TGCGCCAGCCAGCGGAGCTCCTACAATGAGCAGTTCTTC.

The chain couples TRBV7-8 to TRBJ2-2, with a possible D match to TRBD2 (5 bases). The CDR3 extends over 16 amino acids. V lost 0 bases to trimming and J lost 0 bases, with 8 bases between them. The germline CDR1 and CDR2 sequences are SGHVS and FQNEAQ. DNA of the CDR3: TGTGCCAGCAGCTTAGCTTCGGGATCGAACACCGGGGAGCTGTTTTTT. It yields the protein CASSLASGSNTGELFF. The full variable domain, with the rest looked up from reference TRBV7-8 and TRBJ2-2, is GAGVSQSPRYKVAKRGQDVALRCDPISGHVSLFWYQQALGQGPEFLTYFQNEAQLDKSGLPSDRFFAERPEGSVSTLKIQRTQQEDSAVYLCASSLASGSNTGELFFGEGSRLTVL.

The rearrangement uses TRBV6-6 and TRBJ2-7, with 9 bases that match TRBD1. The CDR3 sequence is 16 residues long. CDR1 and CDR2 from the germline V gene are MNHNY and SVGAGI (reference sequence). The junction had 11 bases not matched to a gene; V was cut back by 2 bases and J by 6 bases. CDR3 DNA: TGTGCCAGCAGTTACGGATTGACAGGGGGATTCTCCGAGCAGTACTTC. It yields the protein CASSYGLTGGFSEQYF.

This chain joins TRBV27 and TRBJ2-3, with 7 nucleotides matching TRBD1. The germline V gene encodes CDR1 MNHEY and CDR2 SMNVEV (reference sequence). V gave up 6 bases and J gave up 2 bases; unmatched junction bases: 8. This CDR3 region has 15 residues. CDR3 loop: CASSPQGVFTDTQYF. In DNA, the CDR3 is TGTGCCAGCAGCCCTCAGGGGGTGTTCACAGATACGCAGTATTTT.

The J gene is TRBJ1-2, the V gene TRBV4-1, with TRBD1 matching 12 bases. The CDR3 length is 13 residues. Trimming at V came to 6 bases and at J to 6 bases, leaving 2 bases not matched to a gene. Germline assignment: CDR1 MGHRA and CDR2 YSYEKL. CDR3 protein: CASRGTGGNGYTF. DNA for the CDR3: TGCGCCAGCAGGGGGACAGGGGGCAATGGCTACACCTTC.

The chain is built from TRBV19 and TRBJ2-1, with D perhaps matching TRBD1 (6 bases). Germline assignment: CDR1 LNHDA and CDR2 SQIVND (reference sequence). V shed 2 bases and J shed 5 bases, with 10 bases lying between them. The CDR3 totals 14 residues. In nucleotides, the CDR3 is TGTGCCAGTAGTATAAGGGCAGGGGACAATGAGCAGTTCTTC. It specifies CASSIRAGDNEQFF.

The chain uses TRBV10-3 and TRBJ2-7, with a tentative D call TRBD2 (8 bases). The V end was cut by 2 bases, the J end by 6 bases, with 23 bases between. CDR1 ENHRY and CDR2 SYGVKD come from the germline V gene. The CDR3 runs 17 residues. The DNA of the CDR3 is TGTGCCATCAGTGAGCCCAGGGGGGGACTAGGCATTCTCGAGCAGTACTTC. It translates to CAISEPRGGLGILEQYF.

The rearrangement uses TRBV23-1 and TRBJ1-2; D gene uncertain. TRBV23-1 is flagged as an ORF with uncertain function. With 0 bases removed from V and 4 bases from J, the gap between germline ends came to 15 bases. This CDR3 region has 16 residues. The CDR3 DNA reads TGCGCCAGCAGTCAATCGAGGAGAGGAGGGCCCTATGGCTACACCTTC. It specifies CASSQSRRGGPYGYTF.